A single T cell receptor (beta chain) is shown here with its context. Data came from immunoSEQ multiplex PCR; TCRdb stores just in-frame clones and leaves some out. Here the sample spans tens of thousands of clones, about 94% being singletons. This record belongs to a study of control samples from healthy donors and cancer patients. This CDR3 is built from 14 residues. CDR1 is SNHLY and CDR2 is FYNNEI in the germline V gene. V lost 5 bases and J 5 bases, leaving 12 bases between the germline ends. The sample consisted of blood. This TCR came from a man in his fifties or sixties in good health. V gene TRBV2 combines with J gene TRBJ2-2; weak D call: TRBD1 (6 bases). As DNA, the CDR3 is TGTGCCAGCAGTTCACAGGGAATGACCGGGGAGCTGTTTTTT. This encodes CASSSQGMTGELFF.